Reported below is one T cell receptor (beta chain). The target antigen is unknown. The CDR3 loop spans 13 amino acids. The germline gives CDR1 LNHNV, CDR2 YYDKDF (reference sequence). The V and J ends lost 0 bases and 8 bases, in that order; junction bases with no gene match: 3. The data were obtained in a study of T-cell memory formation after mild COVID-19. Whole-study results and caveats: CM and EM subsets held most contracting CD4+ clones; EMRA held CD8+ ones. Memory sampled before infection contained some responding clones, suggesting cross-reactive memory joined. Clones shrinking from day 15 to 85 showed even CD4/CD8 mixes; later expanders tilted CD4+.

TCR alpha and TCR beta cDNA libraries with sample barcodes and UMIs came from 5'RACE using constant-segment primers. MiXCR, applied by TCRdb to the 5' RACE reads, yields one record per CDR3 protein. This table holds roughly 250,000 distinct CDR3 sequences, about a sixth found once. The receptor's source is a man aged 18 to 30 who had mild COVID-19 (a few samples of this study predate the infection). Cell type and time point are not known. The chain uses TRBV15 and TRBJ1-1, with 7 nucleotides matching TRBD1. The sequencing input was PBMCs or a T cell subset sorted from them (not recorded which). The CDR3 DNA follows: TGTGCCACCAGCAGAGACCCGGACAGGGAAGCTTTCTTT. Amino acids: CATSRDPDREAFF.